A single sample is the source of the 19 T cell receptor beta chains below, sequenced in a study of T cells expressing NK-cell markers. Each CDR3 protein gets one entry in TCRdb, which reprocessed the 5' RACE reads and gives no DNA. This repertoire comprises about 110,000 distinct CDR3 sequences; its ten largest clones make up under 20%. Sequenced input: blood T cells: a sorted CD56 or NKG2C T cell subset, CD4+ or CD8+ T cells, or bulk PBMC T cells (not recorded which). The receptors stem from a woman aged 18-69 years in good health.

V usage is TRBV4-3 and J usage is TRBJ2-2; without DNA, the TCRdb call of TRBD2 cannot be checked. This CDR3 is built from 17 residues. Germline V gene data show CDR1 as LGHNA and CDR2 as YSLEER. The CDR3 here is CASSQDLAGGRTGELFF.

The rearrangement uses TRBV29-1 and TRBJ2-5; TCRdb names TRBD2, which stays unverified in the absence of DNA. The CDR3 extends over 12 amino acids. The germline V gene has CDR1 SQVTM and CDR2 ANQGSEA. The CDR3 reads CSAWTSRETQYF.

The chain is built from TRBV13 and TRBJ2-3; the TCRdb call, TRBD1, lacks DNA for checking. The CDR3 loop spans 16 amino acids. Germline V lookup: CDR1 PRHDT, CDR2 FYEKMQ (reference sequence). CDR3 in amino acids: CASSPPRGASRDTQYF. Full variable domain (rest looked up from reference TRBV13 and TRBJ2-3): AAGVIQSPRHLIKEKRETATLKCYPIPRHDTVYWYQQGPGQDPQFLISFYEKMQSDKGSIPDRFSAQQFSDYHSELNMSSLELGDSALYFCASSPPRGASRDTQYFGPGTRLTVL.

This chain connects TRBV28 to TRBJ2-7; checking the TCRdb D call of TRBD1 is not possible without DNA. CDR1 and CDR2 (germline): MDHEN, SYDVKM. The CDR3 sequence is 13 residues long. CDR3 in amino acids: CASSPGGAYEQYF. The full variable domain, its missing parts supplied by reference TRBV28 and TRBJ2-7, is DVKVTQSSRYLVKRTGEKVFLECVQDMDHENMFWYRQDPGLGLRLIYFSYDVKMKEKGDIPEGYSVSREKKERFSLILESASTNQTSMYLCASSPGGAYEQYFGPGTRLTVT.

The chain recombines TRBV29-1 with TRBJ2-2; TCRdb returns TRBD1, unconfirmable since there is no DNA. From germline, CDR1 is SQVTM and CDR2 ANQGSEA. This CDR3 spans 15 amino acids. The CDR3: CSAEPGNVNTGELFF.

The V and J genes are TRBV4-2 and TRBJ2-1; TCRdb reports TRBD1, a call that lacks DNA to check it against. This CDR3 contains 16 residues. The V gene's germline CDR1 is LGHNA and CDR2 YNFKEQ. The CDR3 reads CASSQLPGVVNDEQFF.

The gene calls are TRBV7-6 and TRBJ2-1; the TCRdb call, TRBD2, lacks DNA for checking. The CDR3 is 15 amino acids. The germline gives CDR1 SGHVS, CDR2 FNYEAQ. Here the CDR3 reads CASSLEAGAYNEQFF.

V and J are TRBV4-3 and TRBJ2-1. The CDR3 is 15 residues long. Germline-derived CDR1 and CDR2 are LGHNA and YSLEER. CDR3 amino acids: CASSQGQISYNEQFF.

V is TRBV27 and J is TRBJ2-5; TCRdb's D call, TRBD1, is unchecked because there is no DNA. Germline V gene lookup returns CDR1 MNHEY and CDR2 SMNVEV (reference sequence). The CDR3 totals 16 residues. This chain's CDR3 is CASSSIQGASQETQYF.

This chain links TRBV30 with TRBJ2-7. There are 14 residues in the CDR3. CDR1 and CDR2 from the germline V gene are GTSNPN and SVGIG (reference sequence). The CDR3 spells CAWSVSRDGYEQYF.

The gene calls are TRBV5-6 and TRBJ2-5. The germline gives CDR1 SGHDT, CDR2 YYEEEE. This CDR3 comprises 13 residues. The CDR3: CASTRLEGETQYF. Looking up the rest from reference TRBV5-6 and TRBJ2-5 gives the full variable domain: DAGVTQSPTHLIKTRGQQVTLRCSPKSGHDTVSWYQQALGQGPQFIFQYYEEEERQRGNFPDRFSGHQFPNYSSELNVNALLLGDSALYLCASTRLEGETQYFGPGTRLLVL.

This sequence joins TRBV24-1 and TRBJ2-1; lacking DNA, the TRBD1 call made by TCRdb goes unchecked. Germline values: CDR1 KGHDR, CDR2 SFDVKD. The CDR3 has 15 residues. The CDR3 sequence: CATSDLGDHYNEQFF.

The chain has TRBV4-3 and TRBJ1-5; as DNA is missing, the TRBD1 call by TCRdb cannot be tested. CDR1 and CDR2 from the germline V gene are LGHNA and YSLEER. The CDR3 loop spans 15 amino acids. This chain's CDR3 is CASSSETGGLQPQHF.

This sequence joins TRBV11-3 and TRBJ2-3; checking the TCRdb D call of TRBD1 is not possible without DNA. Germline V lookup: CDR1 SGHNT, CDR2 YENEEA. The CDR3 has 14 amino acids. CDR3 region: CASSLPGGTDTQYF.

This chain uses TRBV12-3 or TRBV12-4 with TRBJ2-3; as DNA is missing, the TRBD1 call by TCRdb cannot be tested. The CDR3 has 17 residues. This CDR3 is CASSTWARELTEDTQYF.

V and J are TRBV5-4 and TRBJ2-1; TCRdb's D call, TRBD2, is unchecked because there is no DNA. The CDR3 is 14 amino acids. The germline gives CDR1 SGHNT, CDR2 YYREEE (reference sequence). CDR3 amino acids: CASSPSGPGNEQFF.

The J gene is TRBJ2-2, the V gene TRBV6-2 or TRBV6-3; TCRdb selects TRBD2, and the lack of DNA leaves this call unchecked. This CDR3 region has 15 residues. The germline CDR1 and CDR2 sequences are MNHEY and SVGEGT. CDR3 amino acids: CASSYSGGGTGELFF.

The J gene is TRBJ2-1, the V gene TRBV19; TCRdb's D call, TRBD1, is unchecked because there is no DNA. Germline loops: CDR1 LNHDA, CDR2 SQIVND (reference sequence). The length of the CDR3 is 12 residues. CDR3 protein: CAIHDGGDRQFF.

The chain has TRBV12-3 or TRBV12-4 and TRBJ2-5. CDR3 length: 13 amino acids. CDR3 sequence: CASSLTGDETQYF.